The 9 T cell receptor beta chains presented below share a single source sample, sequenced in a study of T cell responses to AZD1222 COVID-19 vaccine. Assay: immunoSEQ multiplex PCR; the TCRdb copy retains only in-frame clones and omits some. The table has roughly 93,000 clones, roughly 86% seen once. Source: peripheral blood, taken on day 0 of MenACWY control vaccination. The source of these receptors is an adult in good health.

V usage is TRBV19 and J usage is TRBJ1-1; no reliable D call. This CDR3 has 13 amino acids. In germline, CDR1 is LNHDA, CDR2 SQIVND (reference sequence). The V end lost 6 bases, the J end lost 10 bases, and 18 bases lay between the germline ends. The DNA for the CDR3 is TGTGCCAGTAGGAAGTTTGCCGGGCAGCGAGCTTTCTTT. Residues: CASRKFAGQRAFF.

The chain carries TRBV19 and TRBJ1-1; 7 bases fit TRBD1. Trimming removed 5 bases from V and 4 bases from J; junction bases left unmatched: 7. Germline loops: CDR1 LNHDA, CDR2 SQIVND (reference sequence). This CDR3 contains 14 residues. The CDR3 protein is CASSPQGGSTEAFF. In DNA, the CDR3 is TGTGCCAGTAGTCCCCAGGGGGGAAGCACTGAAGCTTTCTTT.

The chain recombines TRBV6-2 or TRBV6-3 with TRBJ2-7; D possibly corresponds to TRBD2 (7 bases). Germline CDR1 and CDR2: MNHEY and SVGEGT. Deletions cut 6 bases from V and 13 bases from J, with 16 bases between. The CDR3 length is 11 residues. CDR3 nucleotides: TGTGCCAGCAGCGGGGGGCGTACAGTATACTTC. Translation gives CASSGGRTVYF.

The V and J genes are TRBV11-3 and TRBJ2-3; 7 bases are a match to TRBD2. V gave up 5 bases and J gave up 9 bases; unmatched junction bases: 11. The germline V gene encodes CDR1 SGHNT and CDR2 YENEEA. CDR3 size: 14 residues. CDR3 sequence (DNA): TGTGCCAGCAGCCCCGGGAGCGGGGTGGGGACGCAGTATTTT. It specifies CASSPGSGVGTQYF.

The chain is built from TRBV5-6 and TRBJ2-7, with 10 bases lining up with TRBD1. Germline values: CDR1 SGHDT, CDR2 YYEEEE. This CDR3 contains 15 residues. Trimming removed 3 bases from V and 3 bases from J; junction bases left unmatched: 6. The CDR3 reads CASSSSRTGGYEQYF. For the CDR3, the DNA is TGTGCCAGCAGCTCCAGCCGGACAGGGGGCTACGAGCAGTACTTC.

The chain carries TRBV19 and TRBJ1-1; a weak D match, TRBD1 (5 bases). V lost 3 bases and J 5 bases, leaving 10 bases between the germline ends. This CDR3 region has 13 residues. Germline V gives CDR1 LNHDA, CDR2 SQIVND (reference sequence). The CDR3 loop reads CASSMAWGTEAFF. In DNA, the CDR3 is TGTGCCAGTAGTATGGCATGGGGGACTGAAGCTTTCTTT.

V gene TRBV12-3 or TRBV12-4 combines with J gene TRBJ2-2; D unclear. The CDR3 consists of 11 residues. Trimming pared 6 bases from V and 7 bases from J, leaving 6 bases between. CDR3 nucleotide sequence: TGTGCCAGCAGCCGAGTCGGGGAGCTGTTTTTT. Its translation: CASSRVGELFF.

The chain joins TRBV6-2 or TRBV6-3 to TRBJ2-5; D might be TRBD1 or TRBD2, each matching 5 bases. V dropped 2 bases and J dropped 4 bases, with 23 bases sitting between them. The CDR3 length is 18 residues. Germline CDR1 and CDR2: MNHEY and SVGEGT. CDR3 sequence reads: CASSYAPGTISFAETQYF. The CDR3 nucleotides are TGTGCCAGCAGTTACGCGCCCGGGACGATCTCCTTCGCAGAGACCCAGTACTTC.

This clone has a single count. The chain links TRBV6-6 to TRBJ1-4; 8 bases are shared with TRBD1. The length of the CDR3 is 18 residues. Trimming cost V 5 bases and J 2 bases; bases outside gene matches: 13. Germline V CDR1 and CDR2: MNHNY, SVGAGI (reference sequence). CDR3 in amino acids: CASSHRTGTFTTNEKLFF. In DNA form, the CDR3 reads TGTGCCAGCAGTCACCGGACAGGGACGTTTACGACTAATGAAAAACTGTTTTTT.